Listed here are 8 T cell receptor beta chains from one sample, sequenced in a study of blood T cell repertoires in COVID-19. TCRdb's copy holds only in-frame clones and misses some; the assay was immunoSEQ multiplex PCR. The sample lists about 140,000 clones, 65% to 85% occurring once. Sequencing was performed on peripheral blood. These receptors originate from a woman aged 55-75 years with acute or convalescent COVID-19.

In this sample, this clone turned up a few times. V and J are TRBV7-9 and TRBJ1-2; no clear D gene. Per the germline V gene, CDR1 is SEHNR and CDR2 is FQNEAQ (reference sequence). The CDR3 has 15 amino acids. Trimming removed 2 bases from V and 5 bases from J, with 15 bases in between. Written as DNA, the CDR3 is TGTGCCAGCAGCTTATCGGGCCTCAGCGGTTATGGCTACACCTTC. This encodes CASSLSGLSGYGYTF.

The CDR3 sequence: CASSYGGGQGGNGYTF. DNA of the CDR3: TGTGCCAGCAGTTACGGGGGGGGACAGGGAGGCAATGGCTACACCTTC. This chain connects TRBV6-5 to TRBJ1-2; 9 nucleotides match TRBD1. The CDR3 runs to 16 residues. After removal of 2 bases from V and 6 bases from J, the junction contained 10 bases not matched to a gene. CDR1 is MNHEY and CDR2 is SVGAGI in the germline V gene.

The chain employs TRBV28 and TRBJ2-7, with 9 bases lining up with TRBD1. The germline V gene has CDR1 MDHEN and CDR2 SYDVKM. Losses at the gene ends were 6 bases for V and 5 bases for J; bases not matched to a gene: 11. This CDR3 is 15 amino acids long. The CDR3 DNA follows: TGTGCCAGCAGATCAACCGGGACAGGGAGGGACGAGCAGTACTTC. Protein: CASRSTGTGRDEQYF. The variable domain in full, with the rest retrieved from reference TRBV28 and TRBJ2-7, is DVKVTQSSRYLVKRTGEKVFLECVQDMDHENMFWYRQDPGLGLRLIYFSYDVKMKEKGDIPEGYSVSREKKERFSLILESASTNQTSMYLCASRSTGTGRDEQYFGPGTRLTVT.

This chain uses TRBV7-2 with TRBJ1-6, with 9 positions matching TRBD1. The CDR3 sequence is 16 residues long. The V segment lost 4 bases and the J segment 4 bases; nucleotides outside the gene matches: 5. CDR1 is SGHTA and CDR2 is FQGNSA in the germline V gene. Here the CDR3 reads CASSSTGGAYNSPLHF. The CDR3 DNA sequence: TGTGCCAGCAGCTCTACAGGGGGCGCTTATAATTCACCCCTCCACTTT.

The V gene is TRBV11-3, the J gene TRBJ1-1; no reliable D call. The CDR3 totals 15 residues. Germline loops: CDR1 SGHNT, CDR2 YENEEA. Trimming stripped 3 bases from V and 0 bases from J, with 11 bases between. This CDR3 is CASSLPDFLNTEAFF. DNA for the CDR3: TGTGCCAGCAGCTTGCCGGACTTCTTGAACACTGAAGCTTTCTTT.

This clone was counted a single time. The rearrangement joins TRBV7-3 to TRBJ2-3; TRBD2 might be the D (6 bases). The germline V and J ends were trimmed by 2 bases and 2 bases, with 14 bases remaining between them. From germline, CDR1 is SGHTA and CDR2 FQGTGA. This CDR3 is built from 16 residues. This chain's CDR3 is CASSLGAGGNTDTQYF. CDR3 in DNA: TGTGCCAGCAGCTTAGGGGCCGGCGGGAACACAGATACGCAGTATTTT.

The chain recombines TRBV28 with TRBJ1-1; D unresolved. Germline CDR1 reads MDHEN; CDR2 reads SYDVKM. Trimming took off 4 bases at V and 4 bases at J, with 10 bases between the two ends. The CDR3 runs 13 residues. The CDR3 here is CASSSGGGTEAFF. The CDR3 bases are TGTGCCAGCAGTTCGGGTGGTGGCACTGAAGCTTTCTTT.

The chain has TRBV28 and TRBJ2-7; 7 positions match TRBD1. Germline V gives CDR1 MDHEN, CDR2 SYDVKM. There are 16 residues in the CDR3. The trim removed 4 bases at V and 0 bases at J, leaving 9 bases unmatched. CDR3 region: CASSSTGAYSSYEQYF. The CDR3 DNA reads as TGTGCCAGCAGTTCTACAGGGGCTTATAGCTCCTACGAGCAGTACTTC.